These T cell receptor beta chains were read from a single sample in a study of siplizumab effects on memory and regulatory T cells. Clones were sequenced by immunoSEQ multiplex PCR, and TCRdb holds only the in-frame ones, with some missing. Of approximately 100,000 clones in the sample, approximately 91% were seen once. What was sequenced was CD4+ T cells sorted from blood. The receptors stem from a human donor in good health. Some clones in this sample may be carry-over from other donors' samples. The CDR3 runs from the conserved cysteine through the conserved F or W. The order of the fields is clone size, V gene, J gene, D gene, CDR3 protein, CDR3 DNA. The D gene is left open where the match is weak. The size field is filled for only some rows; it gives once, few, many or a size class.

>.|TRBV19|TRBJ2-3|.
CASSPTTVEDTQYF
TGTGCCAGTAGTCCCACGACAGTAGAAGATACGCAGTATTTT
>.|TRBV5-1|TRBJ1-2|TRBD1
CASSRTQGANYGYTF
TGCGCCAGCAGCAGAACGCAGGGGGCGAACTATGGCTACACCTTC
>.|TRBV6-5|TRBJ2-5|TRBD1
CASGTVYQETQYF
TGTGCCAGTGGGACAGTGTACCAAGAGACCCAGTACTTC
>.|TRBV6-1|TRBJ2-6|.
CASREAGANVLTF
TGTGCCAGCAGGGAGGCTGGGGCCAACGTCCTGACTTTC
>.|TRBV11-2|TRBJ2-7|.
CASSLEGYEQYF
TGTGCCAGCAGCTTAGAGGGCTACGAGCAGTACTTC
>.|TRBV2|TRBJ2-2|.
CASGGQDGELFF
TGTGCCAGCGGGGGGCAGGACGGGGAGCTGTTTTTT
>.|TRBV25-1|TRBJ2-1|TRBD2
CASSDRLAGLYNEQFF
TGTGCCAGCAGTGATCGACTAGCGGGACTCTACAATGAGCAGTTCTTC
>.|TRBV19|TRBJ1-5|.
CASSVERRFNQPQHF
TGTGCCAGTAGTGTAGAGAGACGCTTTAATCAGCCCCAGCATTTT
>.|TRBV5-1|TRBJ2-2|.
CASSLTGEGRGELFF
TGCGCCAGCAGCTTGACAGGGGAGGGACGCGGGGAGCTGTTTTTT
>.|TRBV7-3|TRBJ2-6|.
CASSRTGGRGEAGANVLTF
TGTGCCAGCAGCCGGACTGGGGGGCGCGGGGAGGCTGGGGCCAACGTCCTGACTTTC
>.|TRBV27|TRBJ2-7|TRBD1
CASSGQGPYEQYF
TGTGCCAGCAGCGGACAGGGACCCTACGAGCAGTACTTC
>.|TRBV4-1|TRBJ1-2|.
CASSQDFGGIYGYTF
TGCGCCAGCAGCCAAGATTTCGGAGGGATCTATGGCTACACCTTC
>.|TRBV5-1|TRBJ1-1|.
CASSPVLTKNTEAFF
TGCGCCAGCAGCCCCGTGCTGACAAAGAACACTGAAGCTTTCTTT
>.|TRBV11-3|TRBJ2-1|TRBD2
CASSFSGSPPRDEQFF
TGTGCCAGCAGCTTTAGCGGGAGCCCTCCTCGCGATGAGCAGTTCTTC
>.|TRBV15|TRBJ2-7|TRBD1
CATSRNRGDYEQYF
TGTGCCACCAGCAGAAACAGGGGTGACTACGAGCAGTACTTC
>.|TRBV2|TRBJ2-1|.
CASRLASSGEQFF
TGTGCCAGCAGACTAGCATCGAGTGGTGAGCAGTTCTTC
>.|TRBV7-7|TRBJ2-5|TRBD2
CASSLAGGTQYF
TGTGCTAGCAGCTTAGCGGGGGGGACCCAGTACTTC
>.|TRBV18|TRBJ2-7|TRBD2
CASSFSGDSYEQYF
TGTGCCAGCTCATTTAGCGGGGATTCCTACGAGCAGTACTTC
>.|TRBV10-3|TRBJ1-4|.
CATRDRDEKLFF
TGTGCCACCAGGGACCGAGATGAAAAACTGTTTTTT
>once|TRBV25-1|TRBJ1-1|.
CASSDPGRHTEAFF
TGTGCCAGCAGTGATCCAGGGAGACACACTGAAGCTTTCTTT
>.|TRBV7-9|TRBJ2-6|.
CASSLSGSGANVLTF
TGTGCCAGCAGCTTATCGGGTTCTGGGGCCAACGTCCTGACTTTC
>.|TRBV5-6|TRBJ2-7|.
CASTSGTSYEQYF
TGTGCCAGCACCAGCGGTACCTCCTACGAGCAGTACTTC